Each of the 8 T cell receptor beta chains below was sequenced from the same sample in a study of cytomegalovirus exposure and HLA in healthy donors. PCR was performed using 60 Vbeta and 13 Jbeta primers. Profiled with immunoSEQ multiplex PCR; TCRdb holds only in-frame clones, not every one. In the table there are 100,000 or so clones, more than 60% of which are singletons. Input material: PBMCs. Receptors originate from a man aged 50-59 years in good health and CMV-seronegative.

J is TRBJ2-7 and V is TRBV10-3; possibly TRBD2 for D (5 bases). Germline CDR1 ENHRY, CDR2 SYGVKD. V lost 5 bases and J lost 2, with 13 bases in between. CDR3 length equals 14 residues. The CDR3 DNA reads as TGTGCCATCAGTCCCGGGAAATTAACCTACGAGCAGTACTTC. Translated: CAISPGKLTYEQYF.

The chain combines TRBV5-6 with TRBJ2-2, with 9 bases aligning to TRBD2. From germline, CDR1 is SGHDT and CDR2 YYEEEE. The junction had 0 bases not matched to a gene; V was cut back by 0 bases and J by 3 bases. CDR3 length: 15 residues. The chain's CDR3 is CASSLGGRDTGELFF. In nucleotides, the CDR3 is TGTGCCAGCAGCTTGGGCGGGAGGGACACCGGGGAGCTGTTTTTT.

The J gene is TRBJ1-1, the V gene TRBV30; D gene ambiguous. Trimming stripped 4 bases from V and 2 bases from J, with 17 bases between. The CDR3 loop spans 15 amino acids. Germline V gene sequence: CDR1 GTSNPN, CDR2 SVGIG (reference sequence). In DNA, the CDR3 is TGTGCCTGGATTGGTTTACGCGGCCGCAACACTGAAGCTTTCTTT. Residues: CAWIGLRGRNTEAFF.

Details on this clone: One end of the junction does not line up with germline, which may come from a read error. The gene calls are TRBV6-5 and TRBJ2-7; TRBD2 might be the D (6 bases). Germline loops: CDR1 MNHEY, CDR2 SVGAGI. The CDR3 loop spans 14 amino acids. As DNA, the CDR3 is TGTACCAGCAGACCCCCGGGGGACGCGAGGGAGCAGTACTTC. Translated: CTSRPPGDAREQYF.

The chain is built from TRBV28 and TRBJ2-7; 10 nucleotides agree with TRBD1. Germline V gene data show CDR1 as MDHEN and CDR2 as SYDVKM. The CDR3 is 14 amino acids. V shed 6 bases and J 3 bases; nucleotides not matched to a gene: 5. The CDR3 loop reads CASRRDRGIYEQYF. Written as DNA, the CDR3 is TGTGCCAGCAGGCGGGACAGGGGCATCTACGAGCAGTACTTC.

The chain has TRBV27 and TRBJ2-6; D gene unclear. Germline lookup yields CDR1 MNHEY and CDR2 SMNVEV (reference sequence). Trimming pared 5 bases from V and 2 bases from J, leaving 13 bases between. This CDR3 comprises 16 residues. CDR3 sequence reads: CASSHARSAGANVLTF. DNA of the CDR3: TGTGCCAGCAGTCATGCCCGGAGCGCTGGGGCCAACGTCCTGACTTTC.

The chain is built from TRBV7-9 and TRBJ1-6, with a tentative D call TRBD1 (6 bases). The CDR3 has 14 amino acids. Between the trimmed V and J ends, which lost 2 bases and 4 bases, there was a span of 6 bases. Germline values: CDR1 SEHNR, CDR2 FQNEAQ (reference sequence). The DNA for the CDR3 is TGTGCCAGCAGCTTAAGGGGGTATAATTCACCCCTCCACTTT. Amino acid sequence: CASSLRGYNSPLHF.

The V call is TRBV18, the J call TRBJ1-2; tentative D call: TRBD1 (6 bases). Per germline, CDR1 KGHSH and CDR2 LQKENI. The CDR3 sequence is 13 residues long. Trimming pared 1 base from V and 7 bases from J, leaving 10 bases between. The CDR3 nucleotides read TGTGCCAGCTCACCACAGGGGGATGGTGGCTACACCTTC. Amino acid sequence: CASSPQGDGGYTF. Full variable domain (remainder filled in from reference TRBV18 and TRBJ1-2): NAGVMQNPRHLVRRRGQEARLRCSPMKGHSHVYWYRQLPEEGLKFMVYLQKENIIDESGMPKERFSAEFPKEGPSILRIQQVVRGDSAAYFCASSPQGDGGYTFGSGTRLTVV.